One and the same sample provided the 32 T cell receptor beta chains below, sequenced in a study of Graves' ophthalmopathy and Graves' hyperthyroidism (dated by TCRdb to about 2018). TCRdb shows the sequencer as Illumina HiSeq 2000. For repertoire sequencing, TCR beta CDR3 regions were amplified from RNA transcripts. The first round of RT-PCR was done with HTBI primers and the Qiagen OneStep RT-PCR kit, and was followed by a second round of multiplex PCR, then size selection and purification. TCRdb reprocessed the public reads (quality trimming at Q25 with fastp, clone calling with MiXCR) and kept in-frame beta chains. Each CDR3 protein appears once, grouped with its most common genes and DNA. This sample comprises roughly 500,000 distinct CDR3 sequences, 13% to 15% of them detected only once. The ten largest clones add up to about 9.4% of the sample. Sequencing used blood. The receptor source for this set is a woman aged 25-40 years with Graves' ophthalmopathy. Donor details come from another sample of the same person, matched by shared clones.

This clonotype appeared many times. The chain carries TRBV6-5 and TRBJ1-2, with a tentative D call TRBD1 (5 bases). With 0 bases removed from V and 8 bases from J, the gap between germline ends came to 13 bases. The CDR3 loop spans 14 amino acids. From germline, CDR1 is MNHEY and CDR2 SVGAGI. The CDR3: CASSYSGTEDGYTF. Here the CDR3 DNA reads TGTGCCAGCAGTTACTCCGGGACCGAAGACGGCTACACCTTC.

This clonotype was seen many times. CDR3 in DNA: TGCGCCAGCAGCTGGGCGGGACAGGGCTACGAGCAGTACTTC. It translates to CASSWAGQGYEQYF. The chain employs TRBV5-1 and TRBJ2-7, with 9 bases identical to TRBD1. The V gene end was trimmed by 3 bases and the J gene end by 3 bases; junction bases not matched to a gene: 4. Germline V gives CDR1 SGHRS, CDR2 YFSETQ. The CDR3 loop spans 14 amino acids.

This clonotype was seen ten or more times. A much bigger clone sits one base away, suggesting this may be a read error. The V gene is TRBV28, the J gene TRBJ1-6, with 7 bases fitting TRBD1. The CDR3 has 14 amino acids. Germline values: CDR1 MDHEN, CDR2 SYDVKM. Here the CDR3 reads CASSLGDRDSRLHF. The CDR3 nucleotides read TGTGCCAGCAGTTTGGGCGACAGGGACTCACGCCTCCACTTT.

This clonotype was recorded at least ten times. V and J are TRBV30 and TRBJ2-5; 12 positions match TRBD1. Losses at the gene ends were 3 bases for V and 7 bases for J; bases not matched to a gene: 6. The CDR3 is made up of 14 amino acids. From germline, CDR1 is GTSNPN and CDR2 SVGIG (reference sequence). CDR3 in amino acids: CAWRARDRGPTQYF. CDR3 nucleotides: TGTGCCTGGAGGGCCCGGGACAGGGGGCCGACCCAGTACTTC.

This clonotype showed up many times. V usage is TRBV12-3 or TRBV12-4 and J usage is TRBJ2-7; D gene unclear. This CDR3 comprises 14 residues. V dropped 4 bases and J dropped 0 bases, with 10 bases sitting between them. This CDR3 reads CASSSDITSYEQYF. The CDR3 DNA reads as TGTGCCAGCAGTTCAGACATCACCTCCTACGAGCAGTACTTC.

The J gene is TRBJ2-4, the V gene TRBV10-3; TRBD2 is a possible D gene (5 bases). The germline V and J ends were trimmed by 6 bases and 5 bases, with 11 bases remaining between them. CDR1 is ENHRY, CDR2 SYGVKD, per germline. This CDR3 contains 13 residues. This CDR3 is CAIRDSTENIQYF. The CDR3 DNA follows: TGTGCCATCAGGGACTCGACGGAAAACATTCAGTACTTC.

This clonotype was seen repeatedly, ten times or more. This chain uses TRBV6-4 with TRBJ2-7, with D possibly TRBD1 on 6 matching bases. Germline V lookup: CDR1 MRHNA, CDR2 SNTAGT. The V gene lost 7 bases and the J gene lost 3 bases, with 22 bases spanning the gap. The CDR3 sequence is 16 residues long. CDR3 sequence reads: CASILNEPGHNYEQYF. The CDR3 nucleotides are TGTGCCAGCATCCTCAACGAGCCGGGACATAACTACGAGCAGTACTTC.

This clonotype was detected many times. J is TRBJ1-2 and V is TRBV11-2; possible D gene TRBD1, 6 bases. CDR1 and CDR2 (germline): SGHAT, FQNNGV. V was shortened by 0 bases and J by 4 bases, with 12 bases between the two germline ends. The CDR3 covers 15 residues. In DNA, the CDR3 is TGTGCCAGCAGCTTAGAGGGCAGGGGAAGCTATGGCTACACCTTC. It translates to CASSLEGRGSYGYTF.

With regard to this clonotype: This could be a read error, since a much larger clone is one nucleotide away. The chain is built from TRBV12-3 or TRBV12-4 and TRBJ2-7; no firm D call. CDR3 length equals 13 residues. The V end was cut by 8 bases, the J end by 2 bases, with 13 bases between. The CDR3, as DNA: TGTGCCAGCTCCGGACCGTCAACCTACGAGCAGTACGTC. Its translation is CASSGPSTYEQYV.

Many counts were recorded for this clonotype. The V and J genes are TRBV29-1 and TRBJ1-1; perhaps TRBD1 as D (5 bases). Germline V CDR1 and CDR2: SQVTM, ANQGSEA. V was trimmed by 5 bases and J by 0 bases, leaving 10 bases between them. The CDR3 runs 13 residues. The CDR3 region is CSVKGQLNTEAFF. For the CDR3, the DNA is TGCAGCGTTAAGGGGCAGCTGAACACTGAAGCTTTCTTT.

Many counts were recorded for this clonotype. The rearrangement links TRBV9 to TRBJ1-1; maybe TRBD1 (5 bases). V lost 5 bases, J lost 8 bases, and 16 bases lay in between. Germline CDR1 reads SGDLS; CDR2 reads YYNGEE. The CDR3 has 13 residues. The CDR3 loop is CASRASTTGEAFF. DNA of the CDR3: TGTGCCAGCAGGGCAAGCACTACAGGCGAAGCTTTCTTT. Full variable domain (outside the CDR3, taken from reference TRBV9 and TRBJ1-1): DSGVTQTPKHLITATGQRVTLRCSPRSGDLSVYWYQQSLDQGLQFLIQYYNGEERAKGNILERFSAQQFPDLHSELNLSSLELGDSALYFCASRASTTGEAFFGQGTRLTVV.

This clonotype was counted ten times or more. The rearrangement uses TRBV29-1 and TRBJ1-2, with 9 bases matching TRBD1. Germline CDR1 reads SQVTM; CDR2 reads ANQGSEA. Trimming at V came to 6 bases and at J to 7 bases, leaving 9 bases not matched to a gene. CDR3 length: 13 amino acids. The CDR3 loop is CSVATGGASGYTF. The CDR3 nucleotides are TGCAGCGTCGCAACAGGGGGCGCGAGTGGCTACACCTTC.

This clonotype showed up just once. This chain connects TRBV20-1 to TRBJ1-2; D may be TRBD1 (6 bases). V lost 6 bases, J lost 0 bases, and 8 bases lay in between. Germline values: CDR1 DFQATT, CDR2 SNEGSKA (reference sequence). The CDR3 covers 12 residues. As DNA, the CDR3 is TGCAGTGCAGGGGACACTAACTATGGCTACACCTTC. Translating it yields CSAGDTNYGYTF.

This clonotype was seen many times. The chain has TRBV9 and TRBJ2-7, with 8 bases fitting TRBD2. Germline V gives CDR1 SGDLS, CDR2 YYNGEE. V lost 0 bases to trimming and J lost 0 bases; unmatched junction nucleotides: 5. The CDR3 totals 16 residues. The DNA for the CDR3 is TGTGCCAGCAGCGTAGATCCTAGCGGGTACTCCTACGAGCAGTACTTC. Its protein is CASSVDPSGYSYEQYF.

This clonotype was seen ten or more times. The chain recombines TRBV5-1 with TRBJ1-2; 10 bases line up with TRBD1. This CDR3 has 15 residues. J gave up 6 bases and V 4 bases, and 9 bases lay outside the gene matches. In germline, CDR1 is SGHRS, CDR2 YFSETQ. The CDR3 reads CASSVTRDRGHGYTF. The CDR3 DNA reads as TGCGCCAGCAGCGTCACCCGGGACAGGGGTCATGGCTACACCTTC. The full variable domain, rest sourced from reference TRBV5-1 and TRBJ1-2, is KAGVTQTPRYLIKTRGQQVTLSCSPISGHRSVSWYQQTPGQGLQFLFEYFSETQRNKGNFPGRFSGRQFSNSRSEMNVSTLELGDSALYLCASSVTRDRGHGYTFGSGTRLTVV.

This clonotype was seen more than once but under ten times. The chain couples TRBV4-2 to TRBJ1-1, with a possible D match to TRBD1 (6 bases). The CDR3 totals 15 residues. Germline values: CDR1 LGHNA, CDR2 YNFKEQ. The V and J ends lost 4 bases and 5 bases respectively, with 17 bases between them. CDR3 DNA sequence: TGTGCCAGCAGCCCTAAGGAGGGGGAGAGGACTGAAGCTTTCTTT. It yields the protein CASSPKEGERTEAFF.

Worth noting for this clonotype: A read error may explain this, as a much larger clone is one base away. The chain combines TRBV19 with TRBJ2-2, with TRBD1 matching 8 bases. CDR3 length: 17 residues. Germline CDR1 LNHDA, CDR2 SQIVND (reference sequence). In DNA form, the CDR3 reads TGTGCCAGTAGTATAGATCGATTGGACAGGGTCGACGGGAAGCTGTTTTTT. Encoded protein: CASSIDRLDRVDGKLFF.

Ten or more counts support this clonotype. The chain links TRBV19 to TRBJ1-1, with 7 bases lining up with TRBD1. This CDR3 is built from 15 residues. V dropped 6 bases and J dropped 2; count of bases not matched to a gene: 9. Germline V gene lookup returns CDR1 LNHDA and CDR2 SQIVND (reference sequence). Written as DNA, the CDR3 is TGTGCCAGTAGCCGTCCGACAGGGACTAACACTGAAGCTTTCTTT. It yields the protein CASSRPTGTNTEAFF.

This clonotype was seen many times. The chain links TRBV13 to TRBJ2-7; 7 bases are shared with TRBD2. There are 21 residues in the CDR3. V shed 5 bases, J shed 5 bases, and the junction held 30 bases outside the gene matches. Looked up from germline, CDR1 is PRHDT and CDR2 is FYEKMQ (reference sequence). For the CDR3, the DNA is TGTGCCAGCAGCCGACGCCCCTTTCTAGCGGACTTATCTCTAGGTCCAAACGAGCAGTACTTC. Its protein is CASSRRPFLADLSLGPNEQYF.

There are many counts of this clonotype. The chain's CDR3 is CASKGTAGEAFF. CDR3 bases: TGTGCCAGCAAAGGGACAGCAGGTGAAGCTTTCTTT. The chain joins TRBV6-1 to TRBJ1-1; 7 bases fit TRBD1. The CDR3 loop spans 12 amino acids. Per germline, CDR1 MNHNS and CDR2 SASEGT. Trimming at V came to 7 bases and at J to 7 bases, leaving 6 bases not matched to a gene.

Many counts were recorded for this clonotype. The V call is TRBV15, the J call TRBJ2-5, with D unresolved. Germline CDR1 is LNHNV and CDR2 is YYDKDF (reference sequence). The CDR3 sequence is 12 residues long. V was pared by 1 base and J by 2 bases, with 2 bases between. The CDR3 spells CATSRGQETQYF. As DNA, the CDR3 is TGTGCCACCAGCAGAGGACAAGAGACCCAGTACTTC.

This clonotype was seen a single time. A much larger clone lies a single base off, so this may be a read error. J is TRBJ1-1 and V is TRBV6-9, with TRBD1 matching over 9 bases. The length of the CDR3 is 14 residues. Germline CDR1 MNHGY, CDR2 SVAAGI. The CDR3: CASSGQGPDTEACF. For the CDR3, the DNA is TGTGCCAGCAGCGGACAGGGGCCGGACACTGAAGCTTGCTTT.

In its sample, this clonotype was seen many times. This chain connects TRBV10-3 to TRBJ1-6; TRBD1 might be the D (5 bases). The V and J ends lost 8 bases and 6 bases respectively, with 11 bases between them. This CDR3 spans 13 amino acids. Per germline, CDR1 ENHRY and CDR2 SYGVKD. The DNA of the CDR3 is TGTGCCATCTGGGACGGCACTAATTCACCCCTCCACTTT. The encoded protein is CAIWDGTNSPLHF.

Ten or more counts support this clonotype. This chain links TRBV6-2 or TRBV6-3 with TRBJ2-5, with 9 bases identical to TRBD2. V lost 4 bases, J lost 5 bases, and 8 bases stayed unmatched. There are 15 residues in the CDR3. The germline gives CDR1 MNHEY, CDR2 SVGEGT. CDR3 DNA: TGTGCCAGCAGTTGGAGTAGCGGGGGAGGGGAGACCCAGTACTTC. Protein product: CASSWSSGGGETQYF.

The table lists this clonotype with many counts. This chain joins TRBV27 and TRBJ1-1; D uncertain. This CDR3 is built from 13 residues. V shed 5 bases and J shed 5 bases, with 12 bases lying between them. CDR1 MNHEY and CDR2 SMNVEV come from the germline V gene (reference sequence). The CDR3 here is CASSPRARTEAFF. CDR3 bases: TGTGCCAGCAGTCCGAGGGCGAGGACTGAAGCTTTCTTT.

This clonotype was found many times. The chain joins TRBV12-3 or TRBV12-4 to TRBJ1-6; D is undetermined. V was trimmed by 6 bases and J by 2 bases, leaving 11 bases between them. The length of the CDR3 is 15 residues. CDR3 in DNA: TGTGCCAGCAGCTCGATGCAAGCCTATAATTCACCCCTCCACTTT. Protein sequence: CASSSMQAYNSPLHF.

This clonotype has ten or more counts. The DNA of the CDR3 is TGTGCCACCAGTGCAAGTTTTTCCTATGGCTACACCTTC. Amino acid sequence: CATSASFSYGYTF. The chain couples TRBV24-1 to TRBJ1-2; D uncertain. Germline V gene sequence: CDR1 KGHDR, CDR2 SFDVKD. The CDR3 is 13 residues long. Trimming removed 5 bases from V and 4 bases from J, with 10 bases in between.

This sequence joins TRBV6-1 and TRBJ1-2; D might be TRBD1 (6 bases). Trimming removed 4 bases at V and 8 bases at J, with 17 bases between. The CDR3 has 14 residues. Germline V gene sequence: CDR1 MNHNS, CDR2 SASEGT. For the CDR3, the DNA is TGTGCCAGCAGTGGGGCGAGGACAGCCGAGGGCTACACCTTC. Amino acid sequence: CASSGARTAEGYTF.

This clonotype has a count of ten or more. The CDR3 DNA is TGTGCCAGTAGGGACAGGGGGCTGGAAGAGACCCAGTACTTC. As protein: CASRDRGLEETQYF. The chain carries TRBV12-3 or TRBV12-4 and TRBJ2-5, with 12 nucleotides matching TRBD1. This CDR3 is built from 14 residues. The V and J ends lost 9 bases and 3 bases, in that order; junction bases with no gene match: 5.

This clonotype has a count of ten or more. The gene calls are TRBV24-1 and TRBJ2-5; TRBD1 agrees at 8 bases. The germline CDR1 and CDR2 sequences are KGHDR and SFDVKD. The CDR3 is made up of 14 amino acids. V dropped 4 bases and J dropped 1; count of bases not matched to a gene: 1. DNA of the CDR3: TGTGCCACCAGTGAGGGGACAGGCCAAGAGACCCAGTACTTC. It specifies CATSEGTGQETQYF.

The chain is built from TRBV30 and TRBJ1-2, with D maybe TRBD1 (6 bases). This CDR3 is 14 amino acids long. V was trimmed by 0 bases and J by 4 bases, leaving 12 bases between them. The germline gives CDR1 GTSNPN, CDR2 SVGIG (reference sequence). The CDR3 loop reads CAWSVPGAVYGYTF. The DNA for the CDR3 is TGTGCCTGGAGTGTTCCGGGGGCGGTCTATGGCTACACCTTC.

The J gene is TRBJ1-5, the V gene TRBV12-3 or TRBV12-4; TRBD1 agrees at 7 bases. Losses at the gene ends were 10 bases for V and 4 bases for J; bases not matched to a gene: 4. CDR3 length equals 12 residues. As DNA, the CDR3 is TGTGCCACTTCAGGGGGGAATCAGCCCCAGCATTTT. Encoded protein: CATSGGNQPQHF.